These T cell receptor beta chains were read from a single sample in a study of blood T cell repertoires in COVID-19. Sequencing used immunoSEQ multiplex PCR; TCRdb keeps in-frame clones, though not all of them. In the table there are about 98,000 clones, over 85% of which are singletons. Sequences were obtained from peripheral blood. The source is a woman in her forties or fifties with COVID-19, enrolled during active disease. Both conserved end residues are part of each CDR3. A D gene is named only where the DNA matches it firmly. The size entry is marked missing in some rows and otherwise reads once, few, many or a size class.

. 14 TRBJ2-7 . TRBV11-3 CASSALAGTYEQYF TGTGCCAGCAGCGCCCTGGCAGGGACCTACGAGCAGTACTTC
. 17 TRBJ1-5 . TRBV7-2 CASSLGGGGRGNQPQHF TGTGCCAGCAGCTTGGGCGGGGGGGGGCGCGGCAATCAGCCCCAGCATTTT
TRBD1 13 TRBJ1-4 . TRBV15 CAVRDRGNEKLFF TGTGCCGTCCGGGACAGGGGAAATGAAAAACTGTTTTTT
. 13 TRBJ2-4 . TRBV12-3/TRBV12-4 CASRTGLENIQYF TGTGCCAGCAGAACAGGGCTGGAAAACATTCAGTACTTC
TRBD1 13 TRBJ2-7 . TRBV10-3 CAVPGTGSYEQYF TGTGCCGTGCCCGGGACAGGTTCCTACGAGCAGTACTTC
TRBD1 14 TRBJ1-2 . TRBV6-2/TRBV6-3 CASSGTGGADGYTF TGTGCCAGCAGTGGGACAGGGGGCGCAGATGGCTACACCTTC
. 15 TRBJ1-5 . TRBV24-1 CATSGGDGSNQPQHF TGTGCCACCAGTGGAGGAGACGGTAGCAATCAGCCCCAGCATTTT
TRBD1 15 TRBJ2-3 . TRBV5-1 CASSPGQGAWDTQYF TGCGCCAGCTCACCGGGACAGGGGGCGTGGGATACGCAGTATTTT
TRBD1 11 TRBJ1-1 . TRBV6-5 CACLGGSEAFF TGTGCCTGCTTAGGGGGCTCTGAAGCTTTCTTT
. 15 TRBJ1-5 few TRBV3-1/TRBV3-2 CASSQGSYSNQPQHF TGTGCCAGCAGCCAAGGGAGTTACAGCAATCAGCCCCAGCATTTT
TRBD1 17 TRBJ1-6 once TRBV19 CASSRDRDRQFNSPLHF TGTGCCAGTAGTAGAGACCGGGACAGGCAATTCAATTCACCCCTCCACTTT
. 14 TRBJ1-3 . TRBV7-2 CASSLQGSGNTIYF TGTGCCAGCAGCTTACAGGGGAGCGGAAACACCATATATTTT
. 15 TRBJ1-2 . TRBV2 CASTPRTEGVYGYTF TGTGCCAGCACCCCAAGGACGGAGGGAGTCTATGGCTACACCTTC
TRBD2 19 TRBJ2-3 few TRBV7-8 CASTPAPAHWRGGRDTQYF TGTGCCAGCACCCCGGCCCCCGCTCACTGGCGGGGGGGCCGAGATACGCAGTATTTT
TRBD2 15 TRBJ2-3 . TRBV6-5 CASSSGLAGGDTQYF TGTGCCAGCAGCTCCGGGCTAGCGGGGGGAGATACGCAGTATTTT
. 15 TRBJ2-7 . TRBV7-6 CASSWQQGFSYEQYF TGTGCCAGCAGCTGGCAACAGGGATTCTCCTACGAGCAGTACTTC
TRBD1 14 TRBJ1-2 once TRBV27 CASSPRDRGYGYTF TGTGCCAGCAGTCCCCGGGACAGGGGGTATGGCTACACCTTC
. 15 TRBJ1-5 . TRBV7-2 CASSPRGGSHVHQHF TGTGCCAGCAGCCCTCGGGGGGGGTCTCACGTTCATCAGCATTTT
TRBD2 15 TRBJ2-1 . TRBV5-4 CASTIEPLAGVEQFF TGTGCCAGCACCATTGAACCCCTAGCGGGGGTGGAGCAGTTCTTC
. 12 TRBJ1-2 . TRBV24-1 CATSDGNYGYTF TGTGCCACCAGTGACGGGAACTATGGCTACACCTTC
TRBD1 15 TRBJ1-2 . TRBV19 CASSPGDRGTYGYTF TGTGCCAGTAGTCCGGGGGACAGGGGTACGTACGGCTACACCTTC
TRBD1 14 TRBJ2-3 once TRBV2 CASKDRASTDTQYF TGTGCCAGCAAGGACAGGGCAAGCACAGATACGCAGTATTTT
. 17 TRBJ2-3 once TRBV13 CASSSPLGQGPTDTQYF TGTGCCAGCAGCTCCCCATTGGGGCAGGGGCCCACAGATACGCAGTATTTT
TRBD2 15 TRBJ2-3 . TRBV28 CASSLRGDYTDTQYF TGTGCCAGCAGTTTGCGGGGGGACTACACAGATACGCAGTATTTT
. 14 TRBJ2-1 . TRBV12-5 CASGHRSSYNEQFF TGTGCTAGTGGGCATCGTAGCTCCTACAATGAGCAGTTCTTC
. 16 TRBJ1-3 . TRBV5-1 CASATTGISTLDTIYF TGCGCCAGCGCGACCACCGGAATTTCGACTCTAGACACCATATATTTT
. 12 TRBJ2-1 . TRBV6-5 CASSSGLREQFF TGTGCCAGCAGTTCGGGTCTAAGGGAGCAGTTCTTC
TRBD1 13 TRBJ1-2 . TRBV3-1/TRBV3-2 CASSLDRDYGYTF TGTGCCAGCAGTCTTGACAGGGACTATGGCTACACCTTC
. 13 TRBJ1-1 few TRBV2 CASSEMGETEAFF TGTGCCAGCAGTGAAATGGGCGAGACTGAAGCTTTCTTT
. 15 TRBJ2-2 . TRBV24-1 CATSDPGHYHGELFF TGTGCCACCAGTGATCCGGGACACTACCACGGGGAGCTGTTTTTT
TRBD1 14 TRBJ1-1 . TRBV27 CASSLQGENTEAFF TGTGCCAGCAGTTTACAGGGGGAGAACACTGAAGCTTTCTTT
. 13 TRBJ2-5 once TRBV7-9 CASSLEIAETQYF TGTGCCAGCAGCTTAGAAATAGCGGAGACCCAGTACTTC
. 11 TRBJ2-1 . TRBV11-3 CASSLGLVQFF TGTGCCAGCAGCTTAGGGCTAGTGCAGTTCTTC
TRBD1 16 TRBJ1-3 . TRBV7-8 CASSSPGQDSGNTIYF TGTGCCAGCAGCTCCCCGGGACAGGATTCTGGAAACACCATATATTTT
TRBD1 14 TRBJ1-2 . TRBV14 CASSPLGQDYGYTF TGTGCCAGCAGCCCCCTAGGACAGGACTATGGCTACACCTTC
TRBD2 16 TRBJ2-2 . TRBV14 CASSLRRLAGTGELFF TGTGCCAGCAGCCTAAGGAGACTAGCGGGGACCGGGGAGCTGTTTTTT
TRBD1 16 TRBJ1-6 . TRBV5-3 CARSQRTGARNSPLHF TGTGCCAGAAGCCAAAGGACAGGGGCACGTAATTCACCCCTCCACTTT
. 14 TRBJ1-1 . TRBV19 CASSVATPNTEAFF TGTGCCAGTAGCGTTGCTACTCCGAACACTGAAGCTTTCTTT
. 15 TRBJ2-5 . TRBV12-2 CASRPTDQGLETQYF TGTGCAAGTCGCCCGACCGATCAGGGTTTAGAGACCCAGTACTTC
. 16 TRBJ2-1 . TRBV5-1 CASSLSGAGTLEEQFF TGCGCCAGCAGCCTGTCCGGAGCAGGGACTCTAGAAGAGCAGTTCTTC
. 14 TRBJ1-1 once TRBV25-1 CASSESGGNTEAFF TGTGCCAGCAGTGAATCGGGAGGAAACACTGAAGCTTTCTTT
TRBD1 14 TRBJ1-2 once TRBV6-1 CASRPGTALYGYTF TGTGCCAGCAGACCCGGGACAGCGCTCTATGGCTACACCTTC
TRBD1 16 TRBJ2-2 . TRBV11-2 CASSRTRGPNTGELFF TGTGCCAGCAGCCGTACCAGGGGGCCAAACACCGGGGAGCTGTTTTTT
. 16 TRBJ1-3 once TRBV12-5 CASGLSGFSSGNTIYF TGTGCTAGTGGTTTGAGCGGATTCTCCTCTGGAAACACCATATATTTT
. 15 TRBJ2-5 . TRBV13 CASSLAPKGGETQYF TGTGCCAGCAGCTTAGCCCCCAAAGGAGGGGAGACCCAGTACTTC
TRBD1 14 TRBJ1-2 once TRBV5-4 CASSPRTGINGYTF TGTGCCAGCAGTCCCCGGACAGGGATAAACGGCTACACCTTC
. 15 TRBJ1-2 . TRBV10-3 CAISESGQTNYGYTF TGTGCCATCAGTGAGTCGGGGCAGACCAACTATGGCTACACCTTC
TRBD1 12 TRBJ1-2 . TRBV12-3/TRBV12-4 CASSPTGFGYTF TGTGCCAGCAGCCCGACAGGGTTTGGCTACACCTTC
. 14 TRBJ1-5 . TRBV12-5 CASGPGLPGKPQHF TGTGCTAGTGGTCCGGGACTGCCCGGAAAGCCCCAGCATTTT
. 12 TRBJ2-1 . TRBV19 CASSIGGNEQFF TGTGCCAGTAGTATCGGCGGGAATGAGCAGTTCTTC
TRBD1 16 TRBJ2-1 . TRBV7-8 CASSPRTGGIYNEQFF TGTGCCAGCAGCCCCCGGACAGGGGGGATCTACAATGAGCAGTTCTTC
. 15 TRBJ1-2 . TRBV4-1 CASSPTVDRNYGYTF TGCGCCAGCAGCCCCACAGTAGACAGGAACTATGGCTACACCTTC
. 15 TRBJ1-2 . TRBV9 CASTQSGSPFYGYTF TGTGCCAGCACCCAATCAGGGTCGCCTTTCTATGGCTACACCTTC
TRBD2 18 TRBJ2-7 . TRBV28 CASSLRRGGWIISYEQYF TGTGCCAGCAGTCTCCGCCGGGGGGGCTGGATTATCTCCTACGAGCAGTACTTC
TRBD2 17 TRBJ2-3 . TRBV19 CASIGRGGVEFTDTQYF TGTGCCAGTATCGGGCGGGGGGGAGTTGAATTTACAGATACGCAGTATTTT